Given below is one T cell receptor (beta chain) in context. What it recognizes is unknown. These data originate in a study of a mutant IDH1 vaccine in newly diagnosed glioma. Study summary: Administration of eight vaccinations to patients took place in weeks 1, 3, 5, 7, 11, 15, 19, 23.

Produced via immunoSEQ multiplex PCR; TCRdb's table is partial and in-frame only. The table includes more than 25,000 clones, 70% to 90% detected once. With V trimmed by 7 bases and J by 4 bases, 6 bases remained unmatched. The CDR3 runs 13 residues. Looked up from germline, CDR1 is SGHDT and CDR2 is YYEEEE. Specified time point: week 5, during vaccination. Vaccination used 300 ug of mutant IDH1 20-mer peptide per dose, with topical imiquimod. New WHO grade 3 or 4 astrocytomas that were IDH1-mutant and ATRX-lost had been found in donors. The chain carries TRBV5-6 and TRBJ2-3; 7 bases align to TRBD2. The source material was PBMCs, sampled from a glioma patient whose treatment included an IDH1 peptide vaccine. The source of this sequence is a man between 18 and 29 years old with glioma. CDR3 sequence: CASGFAGADTQYF. The CDR3 DNA is TGTGCCAGCGGGTTTGCGGGAGCAGATACGCAGTATTTT.